Below are 30 T cell receptor beta chains sequenced from a single sample in a study of T cell responses to AZD1222 COVID-19 vaccine. The protocol was immunoSEQ multiplex PCR, while the TCRdb copy is restricted to in-frame clones and leaves out a portion. The sample has 160,000 or so clones, about 89% seen once; the top ten hold 1.5% to 2%. The specimen comprised peripheral blood, sampled on day 0 of AZD1222 vaccination. All receptors derive from an adult in good health.

The chain is built from TRBV19 and TRBJ2-7; D possibly corresponds to TRBD1 (6 bases). CDR3 size: 12 residues. Trimming took off 5 bases at V and 8 bases at J, with 13 bases between the two ends. The germline V gene has CDR1 LNHDA and CDR2 SQIVND (reference sequence). The DNA for the CDR3 is TGTGCCAGTAGTGCATGGACAGAACAGCAGTACTTC. Translated: CASSAWTEQQYF.

The chain couples TRBV5-1 to TRBJ2-5, with TRBD2 matching 7 bases. V shed 4 bases, J shed 4 bases, and the junction held 4 bases outside the gene matches. Germline V gene data show CDR1 as SGHRS and CDR2 as YFSETQ. The CDR3 has 13 residues. DNA for the CDR3: TGCGCCAGCAGCCTAGCGGAGGCAGAGACCCAGTACTTC. Its protein is CASSLAEAETQYF.

The rearrangement links TRBV9 to TRBJ2-3; D is uncertain. The V end was cut by 0 bases, the J end by 6 bases, with 5 bases between. The CDR3 is 12 residues long. Germline CDR1 SGDLS, CDR2 YYNGEE. In DNA form, the CDR3 reads TGTGCCAGCAGCGTAGTAAGTGATACGCAGTATTTT. This codes for CASSVVSDTQYF.

This sequence joins TRBV11-2 and TRBJ1-4; the D is unclear. Per the germline V gene, CDR1 is SGHAT and CDR2 is FQNNGV. This CDR3 region has 15 residues. V shed 4 bases and J shed 4 bases, with 13 bases lying between them. The CDR3 loop is CASSSIRRINEKLFF. The CDR3 DNA follows: TGTGCCAGCAGCTCCATACGAAGGATTAATGAAAAACTGTTTTTT.

The chain has TRBV6-5 and TRBJ1-2; D gene ambiguous. The V gene's germline CDR1 is MNHEY and CDR2 SVGAGI. Trimming removed 3 bases from V and 9 bases from J, with 17 bases in between. The CDR3 sequence is 14 residues long. The CDR3 DNA sequence: TGTGCCAGCAGTTATAGTAGGAAAGCTGGAAGCTACACCTTC. As protein: CASSYSRKAGSYTF.

The V call is TRBV3-1 (or the pseudogene TRBV3-2), the J call TRBJ1-1; 7 bases are a match to TRBD1. The V gene end was trimmed by 4 bases and the J gene end by 6 bases; junction bases not matched to a gene: 8. Per germline, CDR1 LGHDT and CDR2 YNNKEL (reference sequence). The length of the CDR3 is 14 residues. This chain's CDR3 is CASSRGQGGAEAFF. The CDR3 region has the DNA TGTGCCAGCAGCCGGGGGCAGGGGGGAGCTGAAGCTTTCTTT.

The rearrangement joins TRBV5-5 to TRBJ2-2; possibly TRBD2 for D (5 bases). This CDR3 is 14 amino acids long. The V end lost 3 bases, the J end lost 3 bases, and 9 bases lay between the germline ends. Germline V CDR1 and CDR2: SGHKS, YYEKEE (reference sequence). The CDR3 is CASSYTSDTGELFF. The CDR3 nucleotides are TGTGCCAGCAGCTACACTAGTGACACCGGGGAGCTGTTTTTT.

This clone was picked up one time. The J gene is TRBJ2-7, the V gene TRBV27; 9 nucleotides line up with TRBD1. The V and J ends lost 6 bases and 1 base, in that order; junction bases with no gene match: 7. Germline V CDR1 and CDR2: MNHEY, SMNVEV (reference sequence). CDR3 length: 15 amino acids. CDR3 residues: CASRDIDRGSYEQYF. The CDR3 DNA reads TGTGCCAGCAGGGATATCGACAGGGGGTCCTACGAGCAGTACTTC.

The gene calls are TRBV6-4 and TRBJ2-3; D unresolved. This CDR3 has 12 amino acids. Germline assignment: CDR1 MRHNA and CDR2 SNTAGT. The V end was cut by 6 bases, the J end by 4 bases, with 8 bases between. The CDR3 DNA follows: TGTGCCAGCAGGCTATTTCCAGATACGCAGTATTTT. It specifies CASRLFPDTQYF.

In its sample, this clone was seen once. This chain links TRBV19 with TRBJ2-7, with TRBD2 matching over 7 bases. Looked up from germline, CDR1 is LNHDA and CDR2 is SQIVND (reference sequence). Losses at the gene ends were 9 bases for V and 4 bases for J; bases not matched to a gene: 12. There are 14 residues in the CDR3. CDR3 DNA: TGTGCCAGCGCCCCCGCGGCTAGCGGATACGAGCAGTACTTC. Translating gives CASAPAASGYEQYF.

A single count supports this clone. At one end, the junction sequence differs from germline, possibly due to a read error. The rearrangement joins TRBV7-7 to TRBJ2-2; D remains unclear. The V gene's germline CDR1 is SSHAT and CDR2 FNYEAQ (reference sequence). The CDR3 contains 15 residues. This CDR3 is CASSRLPTNTGELFF. CDR3 coding DNA: TGTGCTAGCAGCCGATTACCAACCAACACCGGGGAGCTGTTTTTT.

This clone was detected only once. The CDR3 reads CASSQDAGGREKLFF. The DNA of the CDR3 is TGTGCCAGCAGCCAAGATGCAGGGGGGCGGGAAAAACTGTTTTTT. The chain combines TRBV3-1 (or the pseudogene TRBV3-2) with TRBJ1-4, with 7 nucleotides matching TRBD1. Per germline, CDR1 LGHDT and CDR2 YNNKEL (reference sequence). V was clipped by 0 bases and J by 8 bases; unmatched bases: 6. The CDR3 is made up of 15 amino acids.

This chain connects TRBV7-9 to TRBJ1-1; possibly TRBD1 for D (5 bases). Germline V gives CDR1 SEHNR, CDR2 FQNEAQ (reference sequence). With 2 bases removed from V and 3 bases from J, the gap between germline ends came to 10 bases. The CDR3 runs to 14 residues. The CDR3 DNA reads TGTGCCAGCAGCTTACAGGGTGGGGACACTGAAGCTTTCTTT. Its protein product is CASSLQGGDTEAFF.

The chain has TRBV12-3 or TRBV12-4 and TRBJ1-6; tentative D call: TRBD1 (5 bases). The CDR3 has 13 residues. Trimming took 9 bases from V and 11 from J, leaving 17 bases between them. The CDR3 reads CASGDPRVTPLHF. CDR3 coding DNA: TGTGCCAGTGGGGACCCCAGGGTAACACCCCTCCACTTT.

The rearrangement uses TRBV12-3 or TRBV12-4 and TRBJ1-3; D unresolved. The V gene lost 6 bases and the J gene lost 1 base, with 7 bases spanning the gap. The CDR3 consists of 13 residues. The CDR3 loop reads CASRLGSGNTIYF. The CDR3 bases are TGTGCCAGCAGACTTGGATCTGGAAACACCATATATTTT.

V and J are TRBV5-8 and TRBJ2-7, with D hard to call. This CDR3 has 11 residues. Trimming took 4 bases from V and 3 from J, leaving 5 bases between them. Germline lookup yields CDR1 SGHTS and CDR2 YDEGEE. CDR3 bases: TGTGCCAGCAGCCCCCACTACGAGCAGTACTTC. This gives the protein CASSPHYEQYF.

V and J are TRBV29-1 and TRBJ2-2, with D tentatively TRBD2 (6 bases). Trimming cost V 7 bases and J 3 bases, with 9 bases left between them. Germline CDR1 is SQVTM and CDR2 is ANQGSEA. The CDR3 is 12 residues long. CDR3: CSAGEDTGELFF. CDR3 DNA sequence: TGCAGCGCCGGGGAGGACACCGGGGAGCTGTTTTTT.

A few counts support this clone. The gene calls are TRBV6-5 and TRBJ1-6, with 8 bases fitting TRBD1. Germline CDR1 MNHEY, CDR2 SVGAGI. The CDR3 runs to 16 residues. With 2 bases clipped from V and 5 bases from J, the junction kept 5 bases outside the gene matches. CDR3 region: CASSYLAGGNNSPLHF. CDR3 nucleotide sequence: TGTGCCAGCAGTTACCTGGCAGGGGGCAATAATTCACCCCTCCACTTT.

The chain employs TRBV28 and TRBJ1-5; TRBD1 matches at 8 bases. This CDR3 is built from 16 residues. CDR1 is MDHEN, CDR2 SYDVKM, per germline. J lost 4 bases, V lost 7 bases, and 12 bases had no gene match. The CDR3 loop reads CASTPETGVRNQPQHF. The CDR3 DNA sequence: TGTGCCAGCACTCCCGAGACAGGGGTACGAAATCAGCCCCAGCATTTT.

V is TRBV29-1 and J is TRBJ2-5, with no clear D. CDR1 is SQVTM, CDR2 ANQGSEA, per germline. The CDR3 length is 12 residues. Trimming pared 4 bases from V and 4 bases from J, leaving 10 bases between. The CDR3 here is CSVVVGLETQYF. CDR3 sequence (DNA): TGCAGCGTTGTTGTAGGGCTAGAGACCCAGTACTTC. The entire variable domain, with the rest obtained from reference TRBV29-1 and TRBJ2-5, is as follows: SAVISQKPSRDICQRGTSLTIQCQVDSQVTMMFWYRQQPGQSLTLIATANQGSEATYESGFVIDKFPISRPNLTFSTLTVSNMSPEDSSIYLCSVVVGLETQYFGPGTRLLVL.

The rearrangement joins TRBV6-5 to TRBJ1-2; 9 positions match TRBD1. The germline V gene encodes CDR1 MNHEY and CDR2 SVGAGI. V was pared by 0 bases and J by 7 bases, with 3 bases of the junction left unmatched. This CDR3 region has 14 residues. The CDR3 here is CASSYSRDRAGYTF. The CDR3, as DNA: TGTGCCAGCAGTTACTCGAGGGACAGGGCTGGCTACACCTTC.

The V call is TRBV5-3, the J call TRBJ2-4; no reliable D call. TRBV5-3 is an ORF, and what it does is uncertain. V was pared by 0 bases and J by 0 bases, with 19 bases between. This CDR3 comprises 19 residues. The CDR3 DNA reads TGTGCCAGAAGCTTGGTTCCCCGAACACTTTATAAAGCCAAAAACATTCAGTACTTC. Protein sequence: CARSLVPRTLYKAKNIQYF.

The chain employs TRBV21-1 and TRBJ2-7; whether TRBD1, the table's D call, matches the DNA was not checked. TRBV21-1 is termed a pseudogene. This CDR3 has 15 amino acids. The CDR3, as DNA: TGTGCCAGCAGCAAAGAGGGACAGGGGGCTTTCGAGCAGTACTTC. It specifies CASSKEGQGAFEQYF.

The chain employs TRBV11-2 and TRBJ2-2; D is possibly TRBD1 or TRBD2 (5 bases each). CDR3 length: 15 residues. V was pared by 0 bases and J by 3 bases, with 8 bases between. Germline assignment: CDR1 SGHAT and CDR2 FQNNGV. The DNA of the CDR3 is TGTGCCAGCAGCTTAGACGGGGCTTACACCGGGGAGCTGTTTTTT. Its translation: CASSLDGAYTGELFF.

The rearrangement uses TRBV4-3 and TRBJ1-1; unclear D gene. V lost 0 bases and J 2 bases, leaving 16 bases between the germline ends. Germline V gene sequence: CDR1 LGHNA, CDR2 YSLEER. CDR3 length: 17 residues. CDR3 sequence (DNA): TGCGCCAGCAGCCAAGATCTCAACGAGGCTGTTAACACTGAAGCTTTCTTT. Amino acid sequence: CASSQDLNEAVNTEAFF.

The V gene is TRBV27, the J gene TRBJ1-1, with 7 positions matching TRBD1. The CDR3 extends over 16 amino acids. J lost 2 bases, V lost 4 bases, and 10 bases had no gene match. Germline values: CDR1 MNHEY, CDR2 SMNVEV (reference sequence). CDR3 region: CASSSYPGQLNTEAFF. CDR3 DNA: TGTGCCAGCAGTTCTTATCCGGGACAGCTAAACACTGAAGCTTTCTTT.

The V and J genes are TRBV28 and TRBJ1-5; possible D gene TRBD1, 5 bases. The ends were cut back, 7 bases at V and 5 bases at J, with 15 bases in the middle. This CDR3 has 14 residues. Germline V gives CDR1 MDHEN, CDR2 SYDVKM. The CDR3 protein is CASITGGIHQPQHF. The CDR3 DNA is TGTGCCAGCATTACTGGGGGGATCCATCAGCCCCAGCATTTT.

The CDR3 nucleotides read TGTGCCAGCAGTTCCACACCCGACGGGGGAAACACCATATATTTT. It translates to CASSSTPDGGNTIYF. V usage is TRBV2 and J usage is TRBJ1-3; no definite D call. Germline assignment: CDR1 SNHLY and CDR2 FYNNEI. V was trimmed by 5 bases and J by 4 bases, leaving 15 bases between them. The CDR3 has 15 residues.

The rearrangement links TRBV3-1 (or the pseudogene TRBV3-2) to TRBJ1-2, with D possibly TRBD1 on 5 matching bases. The germline V and J ends were trimmed by 3 bases and 2 bases, with 7 bases remaining between them. The CDR3 runs 13 residues. Germline V CDR1 and CDR2: LGHDT, YNNKEL (reference sequence). CDR3 DNA: TGTGCCAGCAGCCAGACAGAGAACTATGGCTACACCTTC. Translated: CASSQTENYGYTF.

The chain links TRBV7-2 to TRBJ1-1; 7 nucleotides align to TRBD1. V trimming: 2 bases; J trimming: 4 bases; junction bases outside the gene matches: 4. Per germline, CDR1 SGHTA and CDR2 FQGNSA. This CDR3 comprises 14 residues. This CDR3 is CASSLNPGGTEAFF. The CDR3 nucleotides read TGTGCCAGCAGCTTAAATCCAGGGGGCACTGAAGCTTTCTTT. Full variable domain (remainder filled in from reference TRBV7-2 and TRBJ1-1): GAGVSQSPSNKVTEKGKDVELRCDPISGHTALYWYRQSLGQGLEFLIYFQGNSAPDKSGLPSDRFSAERTGGSVSTLTIQRTQQEDSAVYLCASSLNPGGTEAFFGQGTRLTVV.